The sequence of this TCR beta chain was determined in a study of cytomegalovirus exposure and HLA in healthy donors. Study-wide results and limits: In a later analysis, a genetic analysis reported fewer productive-TCR N-insertions in an Asian-associated ancestry cluster than the cohort average. The study put 150 or so TCR beta chains on its list as cytomegalovirus-associated.

A few counts support this clone. What it binds is not known. Germline lookup yields CDR1 MNHEY and CDR2 SVGAGI. V lost 5 bases to trimming and J lost 1 base, with 8 bases between them. The CDR3 length is 13 residues. It was with 60 Vbeta and 13 Jbeta primers that the PCR ran. Sequencing was performed with immunoSEQ multiplex PCR; in TCRdb, only in-frame clones are kept and a portion is missing. This sample has about 140,000 clones, with around 72% found just once. The source of this sequence is a man aged 45 to 65 in good health and CMV-seropositive. The sequenced sample was PBMCs. This chain connects TRBV6-5 to TRBJ1-1; D not certain. Here the CDR3 reads CASSPPRNTEAFF. In DNA form, the CDR3 reads TGTGCCAGCAGTCCACCCAGGAACACTGAAGCTTTCTTT.